The 19 T cell receptor beta chains below come from one sample, sequenced in a study of shared clonotypes between healthy human individuals. Data came from immunoSEQ multiplex PCR; TCRdb stores just in-frame clones and leaves some out. The sample consists of roughly 490,000 clones, 76% of them appearing once. Material: PBMCs. These receptors all stem from a woman in her 40s in good health. Some clones in this sample may be carry-over from other donors' samples.

The rearrangement joins TRBV30 to TRBJ2-7; 9 bases match TRBD1. The CDR3 has 12 residues. The J segment lost 6 bases and the V segment lost 2 bases, leaving 2 bases of the junction unmatched. Germline values: CDR1 GTSNPN, CDR2 SVGIG (reference sequence). CDR3 bases: TGTGCCTGGAGTCCGACAGGGGGCGAGCAGTACTTC. Its protein product is CAWSPTGGEQYF.

The chain has TRBV28 and TRBJ2-3, with no clear D. CDR1 is MDHEN and CDR2 is SYDVKM in the germline V gene. V shed 5 bases and J shed 2 bases, with 8 bases lying between them. The CDR3 is 13 residues long. Here the CDR3 reads CASSPPTTDTQYF. CDR3 bases: TGTGCCAGCAGTCCACCGACCACAGATACGCAGTATTTT.

The chain has TRBV5-4 and TRBJ1-1, with D hard to call. Deletions cut 0 bases from V and 0 bases from J, with 6 bases between. From germline, CDR1 is SGHNT and CDR2 YYREEE (reference sequence). This CDR3 has 14 residues. The CDR3 here is CASSLASMNTEAFF. Written as DNA, the CDR3 is TGTGCCAGCAGCTTGGCCAGCATGAACACTGAAGCTTTCTTT.

This clone was picked up one time. The chain couples TRBV7-3 to TRBJ2-5; D is perhaps TRBD2 (5 bases). The CDR3 is 15 amino acids. V lost 5 bases and J lost 4, with 17 bases in between. Germline CDR1 SGHTA, CDR2 FQGTGA. The CDR3 DNA sequence: TGTGCCAGCAGCCGGGTGGGGAGAGAGAGAGAGACCCAGTACTTC. Encoded protein: CASSRVGRERETQYF.

The chain couples TRBV29-1 to TRBJ2-1; D ambiguous. This CDR3 has 13 amino acids. CDR1 and CDR2 from the germline V gene are SQVTM and ANQGSEA. V was trimmed by 7 bases and J by 4 bases, leaving 14 bases between them. The CDR3 DNA reads as TGCAGCGGGGCCCGTGGCCTATACAATGAGCAGTTCTTC. Translation gives CSGARGLYNEQFF.

The CDR3 sequence is CASSLSLTGELFF. The DNA of the CDR3 is TGTGCCAGCAGTTTATCCCTAACCGGGGAGCTGTTTTTT. V is TRBV28 and J is TRBJ2-2; no clear D. V was cut by 1 base and J by 5 bases, with 5 bases left in between. Germline V gives CDR1 MDHEN, CDR2 SYDVKM. CDR3 size: 13 residues.

This chain links TRBV4-2 with TRBJ2-2, with TRBD2 matching 11 bases. This CDR3 is built from 19 residues. Trimming took 5 bases from V and 2 from J; bases not matched to a gene: 13. CDR1 is LGHNA, CDR2 YNFKEQ, per germline. The CDR3 reads CASSKRAGTSGSNTGELFF. CDR3 DNA: TGTGCCAGCAGCAAGAGGGCCGGGACTAGCGGAAGTAACACCGGGGAGCTGTTTTTT.

The chain is built from TRBV5-4 and TRBJ2-1, with 9 nucleotides matching TRBD2. V lost 3 bases, J lost 4 bases, and 5 bases stayed unmatched. This CDR3 spans 15 amino acids. Germline CDR1 reads SGHNT; CDR2 reads YYREEE (reference sequence). CDR3 protein: CASSSTSGKYNEQFF. In nucleotides, the CDR3 is TGTGCCAGCAGCTCGACTAGCGGAAAGTACAATGAGCAGTTCTTC.

V is TRBV19 and J is TRBJ2-7; the D gene is possibly TRBD2 (5 bases). Germline V gene sequence: CDR1 LNHDA, CDR2 SQIVND (reference sequence). The CDR3 loop spans 18 amino acids. Trimming took 3 bases from V and 2 from J, leaving 23 bases between them. This CDR3 reads CASSIVWVRNKEAYEQYF. As DNA, the CDR3 is TGTGCCAGTAGTATTGTATGGGTCCGCAACAAGGAGGCCTACGAGCAGTACTTC. Variable domain in full (rest from reference TRBV19 and TRBJ2-7): DGGITQSPKYLFRKEGQNVTLSCEQNLNHDAMYWYRQDPGQGLRLIYYSQIVNDFQKGDIAEGYSVSREKKESFPLTVTSAQKNPTAFYLCASSIVWVRNKEAYEQYFGPGTRLTVT.

The CDR3 bases are TGTGCCAGCAGTTACCTAAAGGGGTTGGGCGAGCAGTACTTC. Its protein is CASSYLKGLGEQYF. The V gene is TRBV6-5, the J gene TRBJ2-7, with a weak D call TRBD1 (5 bases). With 2 bases removed from V and 6 bases from J, the gap between germline ends came to 14 bases. Germline V gives CDR1 MNHEY, CDR2 SVGAGI. The CDR3 totals 14 residues.

This sequence joins TRBV10-3 and TRBJ2-7; D tentatively reads TRBD1 or TRBD2 (6 bases each). Germline assignment: CDR1 ENHRY and CDR2 SYGVKD. Trimming removed 7 bases at V and 1 base at J, with 20 bases between. This CDR3 contains 16 residues. CDR3 coding DNA: TGTGCCATCAAAGAAGGTAAGGAGGGGGGATCCTACGAGCAGTACTTC. This sequence encodes CAIKEGKEGGSYEQYF.

Details on this clone: A far larger clone is one nucleotide away, so this likely arose from a read error. The same CDR3 can be traced to other DNA sequences in this sample. The chain is built from TRBV7-9 and TRBJ2-7; 7 bases are shared with TRBD2. V shed 0 bases and J 1 base; nucleotides not matched to a gene: 15. The CDR3 is 19 amino acids. CDR1 and CDR2 (germline): SEHNR, FQNEAQ (reference sequence). The CDR3 DNA sequence: TGTGCCAGCAGCTTAGCGGTGAGAACGGGGGGACTGGGGTCCTACGAGCAGTACTTC. Protein: CASSLAVRTGGLGSYEQYF.

The V gene is TRBV5-1, the J gene TRBJ2-1; D is unresolved. The V end was cut by 0 bases, the J end by 5 bases, with 6 bases between. This CDR3 has 13 amino acids. Germline V gene lookup returns CDR1 SGHRS and CDR2 YFSETQ. CDR3 region: CASSLVQNNEQFF. The CDR3 DNA is TGCGCCAGCAGCTTGGTTCAGAACAATGAGCAGTTCTTC.

CDR3 amino acids: CASSRGLAEETQYF. The CDR3 coding sequence is TGTGCCAGCAGCAGAGGACTAGCGGAAGAGACCCAGTACTTC. The V and J genes are TRBV11-2 and TRBJ2-5; 10 positions match TRBD2. Trimming removed 5 bases from V and 3 bases from J; junction bases left unmatched: 3. From germline, CDR1 is SGHAT and CDR2 FQNNGV. The CDR3 sequence is 14 residues long.

J is TRBJ1-2 and V is TRBV29-1; no reliable D call. V lost 7 bases and J 3 bases, leaving 15 bases between the germline ends. This CDR3 has 13 residues. Per the germline V gene, CDR1 is SQVTM and CDR2 is ANQGSEA. The CDR3 here is CSATKPEYYGYTF. CDR3 coding DNA: TGCAGCGCAACCAAACCAGAATACTATGGCTACACCTTC.

The gene calls are TRBV6-4 and TRBJ2-7; TRBD1 aligns across 8 bases. The J segment lost 2 bases and the V segment lost 10 bases, leaving 10 bases of the junction unmatched. Germline-derived CDR1 and CDR2 are MRHNA and SNTAGT. The CDR3 length is 14 residues. CDR3 amino acids: CAIFSGTGAYEQYF. The CDR3 DNA is TGTGCCATTTTTTCCGGGACAGGAGCCTACGAGCAGTACTTC.

J is TRBJ1-2 and V is TRBV30, with 7 bases fitting TRBD1. The length of the CDR3 is 14 residues. CDR1 is GTSNPN and CDR2 is SVGIG in the germline V gene (reference sequence). The junction had 10 bases not matched to a gene; V was cut back by 4 bases and J by 5 bases. CDR3 amino acids: CAWTRDRDGYGYTF. CDR3 sequence (DNA): TGTGCCTGGACCCGGGACAGAGATGGGTATGGCTACACCTTC.

This clone is judged medium-sized. The sample has other DNA sequences that encode this CDR3 too. The chain joins TRBV4-2 to TRBJ1-1, with D tentatively TRBD1 (6 bases). Germline-derived CDR1 and CDR2 are LGHNA and YNFKEQ. The V gene lost 1 base and the J gene lost 2 bases, with 14 bases spanning the gap. The CDR3 contains 16 residues. CDR3 DNA: TGTGCCAGCAGCCAAGGGGACACTCACACCAACACTGAAGCTTTCTTT. This gives the protein CASSQGDTHTNTEAFF.

The chain recombines TRBV28 with TRBJ1-1; D uncertain. The CDR3 runs 13 residues. Trimming removed 5 bases from V and 2 bases from J, with 9 bases in between. Germline-derived CDR1 and CDR2 are MDHEN and SYDVKM. The CDR3 nucleotides read TGTGCCAGCAGTCCGGCCCTAAACACTGAAGCTTTCTTT. The encoded protein is CASSPALNTEAFF.